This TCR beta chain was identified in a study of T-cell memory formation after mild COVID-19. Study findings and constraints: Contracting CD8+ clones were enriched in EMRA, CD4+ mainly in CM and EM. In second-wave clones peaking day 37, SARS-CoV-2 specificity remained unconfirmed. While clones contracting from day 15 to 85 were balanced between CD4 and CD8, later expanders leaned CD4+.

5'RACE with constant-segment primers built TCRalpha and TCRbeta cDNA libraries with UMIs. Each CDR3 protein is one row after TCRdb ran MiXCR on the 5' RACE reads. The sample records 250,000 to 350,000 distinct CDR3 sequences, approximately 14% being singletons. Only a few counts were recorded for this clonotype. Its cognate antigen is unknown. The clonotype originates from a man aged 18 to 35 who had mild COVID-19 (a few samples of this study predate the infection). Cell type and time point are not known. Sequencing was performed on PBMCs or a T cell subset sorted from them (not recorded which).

In DNA, the CDR3 is TGTGCCTGGAGTATTGGGGCCCGACACACCTTC. Residues: CAWSIGARHTF. The rearrangement uses TRBV30 and TRBJ1-2; possible D gene TRBD1, 5 bases. Germline assignment: CDR1 GTSNPN and CDR2 SVGIG (reference sequence). The CDR3 is 11 residues long. V was trimmed by 2 bases and J by 12 bases, leaving 13 bases between them.